The clone carrying this T cell receptor beta chain has only a few counts. Arm-PCR of CDR3 regions with iRepertoire HTBI primers generated TCR beta libraries. TCRdb itself ran the multiplex PCR reads through MiXCR, one entry per CDR3 protein. The sample lists just over 600,000 distinct CDR3 sequences, 15% to 20% seen once, with about 20% in the top ten. The sample is drawn from a study of regulatory T cells in long-lasting Graves disease. This CDR3 comprises 12 residues. Germline CDR1 SGDLS, CDR2 YYNGEE. With 0 bases removed from V and 10 bases from J, the gap between germline ends came to 10 bases. As for time point: newly diagnosed GD, antithyroid drugs for less than 3 months. Construction of the TCR library relied on RNA isolated from PBMCs. These sequences were also reported in another study, on T cells in Graves' hyperthyroidism and ophthalmopathy. According to that study: Researchers barred patients who had uncontrolled infection, other autoimmune disease, pregnancy or lactation.

Sequencing was performed on peripheral blood mononuclear cells (PBMCs), taken at new diagnosis, from a patient treated with antithyroid drugs. The origin of this receptor is a woman between 25 and 40 years old with Graves disease. V is TRBV9 and J is TRBJ1-2, with a possible D match to TRBD1 (5 bases). CDR3 sequence reads: CASSVGGTNYTF. CDR3 in DNA: TGTGCCAGCAGCGTAGGGGGGACCAACTACACCTTC.